The rows below give T cell receptor beta chains drawn from one sample of a study of blood T cell repertoires in COVID-19. Generated by immunoSEQ multiplex PCR, the TCRdb table keeps only in-frame clones and is missing some. The repertoire holds 140,000 to 150,000 clones, with 75% to 90% as singletons. The specimen was peripheral blood. All receptors come from a man in his 60s with active or convalescent COVID-19. CDR3s include the opening cysteine and the closing phenylalanine or tryptophan. The order of the fields is D gene, J gene, V gene, clone size, CDR3 DNA, CDR3 protein. D genes are given only for firm matches. Not every row has a clone size; where given, it reads once, few, many or a size class.

TRBD2	TRBJ2-1	TRBV5-1	NA	TGCGCCAGTCAGGAGACCGGACTAGCGGGACCCCGGGCGCAGTTCTTC	CASQETGLAGPRAQFF
TRBD1	TRBJ1-2	TRBV2	few	TGTGCCAGCAGTCGACCGGGACAGGGCCGTTATGGCTACACCTTC	CASSRPGQGRYGYTF
NA	TRBJ1-1	TRBV18	NA	TGTGCCAGCTCACCGTTGACAGGCTGGAACACTGAAGCTTTCTTT	CASSPLTGWNTEAFF
TRBD1	TRBJ2-3	TRBV24-1	NA	TGTGCCACCAGTGACCCGACAGGGGTGGGATTCACAGATACGCAGTATTTT	CATSDPTGVGFTDTQYF
NA	TRBJ1-6	TRBV28	many	TGTGCCAGCAGTTTGAGTCTCGGGAATTCACCCCTCCACTTT	CASSLSLGNSPLHF
TRBD1	TRBJ2-7	TRBV7-3	NA	TGTGCCAGCAGCTCGGGGACAGGGGGTGTCTACGAGCAGTACTTC	CASSSGTGGVYEQYF
NA	TRBJ1-2	TRBV7-2	NA	TGTGCCAGCAGCTTTGGCGGTTATGGCTACACCTTC	CASSFGGYGYTF
TRBD2	TRBJ2-7	TRBV15	NA	TGTGCCACCAGCAGAGACTGGACTAGCGGTTACGAGCAGTACTTC	CATSRDWTSGYEQYF
NA	TRBJ2-7	TRBV14	once	TGTGCCAGCAGCCACCAAGGCGGGCCCAGGTACTTC	CASSHQGGPRYF
NA	TRBJ2-1	TRBV28	few	TGTGCCAGCAGTCCGACCCACAGGGCCTACAATGAGCAGTTCTTC	CASSPTHRAYNEQFF
TRBD1	TRBJ2-2	TRBV12-5	NA	TGTGCTAGTGGTCCGGGACAGGGAGGCACCGGGGAGCTGTTTTTT	CASGPGQGGTGELFF
NA	TRBJ1-2	TRBV25-1	NA	TGTGCCAGCAGTGCAGGGTCTGGCTACACCTTC	CASSAGSGYTF
NA	TRBJ2-1	TRBV28	once	TGTGCCAGCAGTTTGGGGGGTTCCTTAAGCGGGCTGGAGCAGTTCTTC	CASSLGGSLSGLEQFF
NA	TRBJ1-2	TRBV30	NA	TGTGCCTGGAGTGGCTTAGGGGTCTTAAAGGATGGCTACACCTTC	CAWSGLGVLKDGYTF
NA	TRBJ1-6	TRBV6-5	NA	TGTGCCAGCAGTTTGGCCAGGGGATCACCCCTCCACTTT	CASSLARGSPLHF
TRBD1	TRBJ2-2	TRBV9	NA	TGTGCCAGCAGCGTAGTCGGACAGGGGAGTAACACCGGGGAGCTGTTTTTT	CASSVVGQGSNTGELFF
NA	TRBJ1-2	TRBV5-1	NA	TGCGCCAGCAGCTCACGACAGACTAACTATGGCTACACCTTC	CASSSRQTNYGYTF
TRBD1	TRBJ2-5	TRBV6-5	once	TGTGCCAGCAGGACAGGGTCTGGGGAGACCCAGTACTTC	CASRTGSGETQYF
NA	TRBJ1-2	TRBV19	NA	TGTGCCAGTAGTATAATGGCGGGCTATGGCTACACCTTC	CASSIMAGYGYTF
TRBD2	TRBJ2-1	TRBV11-2	NA	TGTGCCAGCAGCGAAACACTAGCGGGAGGGCGGAATGAGCAGTTCTTC	CASSETLAGGRNEQFF
TRBD1	TRBJ1-2	TRBV29-1	NA	TGCAGCGCTCCTCCCCCAACAGGGGAAGGTGGCTACACCTTC	CSAPPPTGEGGYTF
NA	TRBJ2-3	TRBV9	NA	TGTGCCAGCAGCGGCTGGGACATTTCAGATACGCAGTATTTT	CASSGWDISDTQYF